This T cell receptor beta chain was sequenced in a study of blood T cell repertoires in COVID-19. Overall study: The United States, Italy and Spain provided the acute and convalescent COVID-19 samples. The cDNA or gDNA used as material had been derived from T cells, B-cell-depleted T cells, or PBMCs.

Original methodology: Reference gene primer amplification in the assay estimated nucleated cell counts. The method was immunoSEQ multiplex PCR; TCRdb's version includes in-frame clones alone and lacks a portion of them. V, J and clone size reflect that table, while D and trimming were determined from the DNA. The sample holds fewer than 65,000 clones, about 85% seen once. Trimming shortened V by 0 bases and J by 5 bases, and 5 bases separated the two germline ends. The CDR3 sequence is 12 residues long. Germline CDR1 and CDR2: SGHAT and FQNNGV. The genes are TRBV11-2 and TRBJ2-7, with D possibly matching TRBD1 (5 bases). Sequenced material: peripheral blood. This clonotype was obtained from a human donor with acute or convalescent COVID-19. The donor label of this sample is uncertain. In DNA, the CDR3 is TGTGCCAGCAGCTTAGACAGGGACGAGCAGTACGTC. This translates into CASSLDRDEQYV.